This record concerns one TCR beta chain sequence. The antigen remains undetermined. The entry originates in a study of long-term antiretroviral therapy in people with HIV. On the study more broadly: By about a decade, the earliest samples predate the 2015 immediate-ART recommendation. Study findings and constraints: Dating from the mid-2000s to the late 2010s, the blood was possibly obtained under older ART regimens. Post-ART diversity increased but stayed below transplant donor controls. The study lacked data on ART adherence, viral resistance or therapy changes.

The assay, immunoSEQ v3.0, was run at survey level. Clones were read by immunoSEQ multiplex PCR, and TCRdb kept only the in-frame ones, dropping some. The sample carries 25,000 to 30,000 clones, roughly 80% recorded once. Per the germline V gene, CDR1 is LNHDA and CDR2 is SQIVND (reference sequence). Trimming removed 6 bases from V and 6 bases from J; junction bases left unmatched: 6. The CDR3 runs to 14 residues. The clonotype originates from a man aged 35-49 years with HIV. The rearrangement uses TRBV19 and TRBJ2-7, with TRBD1 identical over 12 bases. Material: unsorted PBMCs, obtained 3 years after starting antiretroviral therapy. The CDR3 DNA is TGTGCCAGTAGGCCGGGACAGGGGGCAGGCGAGCAGTACTTC. Amino acids: CASRPGQGAGEQYF.